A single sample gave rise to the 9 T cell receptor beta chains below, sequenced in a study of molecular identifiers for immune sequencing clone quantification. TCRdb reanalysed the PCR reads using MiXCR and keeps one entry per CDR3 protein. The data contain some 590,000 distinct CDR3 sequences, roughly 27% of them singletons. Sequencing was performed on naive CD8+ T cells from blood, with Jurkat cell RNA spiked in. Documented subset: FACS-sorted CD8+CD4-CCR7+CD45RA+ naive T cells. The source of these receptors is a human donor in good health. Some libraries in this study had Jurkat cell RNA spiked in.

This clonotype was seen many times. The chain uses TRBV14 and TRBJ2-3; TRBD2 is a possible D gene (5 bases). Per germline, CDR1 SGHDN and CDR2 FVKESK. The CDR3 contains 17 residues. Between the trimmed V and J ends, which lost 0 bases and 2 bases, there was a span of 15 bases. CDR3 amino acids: CASSQDASFFSTDTQYF. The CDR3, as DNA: TGTGCCAGCAGCCAAGATGCTAGCTTTTTTTCCACAGATACGCAGTATTTT.

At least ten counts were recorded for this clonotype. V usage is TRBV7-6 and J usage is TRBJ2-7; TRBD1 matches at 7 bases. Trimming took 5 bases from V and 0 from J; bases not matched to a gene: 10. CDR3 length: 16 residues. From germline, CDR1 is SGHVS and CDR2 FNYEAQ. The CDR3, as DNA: TGTGCCAGCAGCCCGGTCGTGACAGGGAGCTCCTACGAGCAGTACTTC. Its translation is CASSPVVTGSSYEQYF.

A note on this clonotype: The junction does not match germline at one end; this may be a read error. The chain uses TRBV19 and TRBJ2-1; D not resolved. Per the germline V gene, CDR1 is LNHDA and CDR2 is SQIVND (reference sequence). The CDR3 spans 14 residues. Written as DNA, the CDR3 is TGTGCCAGTAGTATAGGGGTCGGGCAGGCCCCATACCACTTC. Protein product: CASSIGVGQAPYHF.

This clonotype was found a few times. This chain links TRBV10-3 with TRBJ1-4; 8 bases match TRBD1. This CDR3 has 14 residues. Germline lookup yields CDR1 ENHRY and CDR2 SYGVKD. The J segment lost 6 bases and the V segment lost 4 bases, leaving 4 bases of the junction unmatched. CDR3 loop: CAISAGRGHEKLFF. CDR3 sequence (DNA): TGTGCCATCAGTGCGGGCAGGGGGCATGAAAAACTGTTTTTT.

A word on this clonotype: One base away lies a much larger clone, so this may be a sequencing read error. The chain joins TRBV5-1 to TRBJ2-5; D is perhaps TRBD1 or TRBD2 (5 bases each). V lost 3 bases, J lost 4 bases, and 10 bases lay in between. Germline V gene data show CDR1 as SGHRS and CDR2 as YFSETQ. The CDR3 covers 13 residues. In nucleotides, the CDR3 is TGCGCCAGCAGCTCGGGGCTAGTAGAGACCCAGTACTTC. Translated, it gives CASSSGLVETQYF.

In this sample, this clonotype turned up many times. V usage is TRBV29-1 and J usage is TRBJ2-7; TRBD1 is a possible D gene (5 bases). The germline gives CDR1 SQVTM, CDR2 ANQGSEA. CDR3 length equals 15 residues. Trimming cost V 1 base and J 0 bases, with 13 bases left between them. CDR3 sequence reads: CSVEGADKSSYEQYF. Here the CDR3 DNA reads TGCAGCGTTGAAGGTGCGGACAAGAGCTCCTACGAGCAGTACTTC.

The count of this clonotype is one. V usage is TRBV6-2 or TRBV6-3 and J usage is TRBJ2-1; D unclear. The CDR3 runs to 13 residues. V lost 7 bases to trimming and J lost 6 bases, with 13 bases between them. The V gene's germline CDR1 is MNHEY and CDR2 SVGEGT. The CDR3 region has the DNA TGTGCCAGCAATAAACAGTTGACCAATGAGCAGTTCTTC. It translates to CASNKQLTNEQFF.

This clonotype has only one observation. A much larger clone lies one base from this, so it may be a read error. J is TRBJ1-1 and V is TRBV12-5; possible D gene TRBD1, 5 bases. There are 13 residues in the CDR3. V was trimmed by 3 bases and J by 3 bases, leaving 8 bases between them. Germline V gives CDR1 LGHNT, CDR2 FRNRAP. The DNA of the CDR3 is TGTGCTAGTGGTTTTGCAGGGTACACTGAAGCTTTCTTT. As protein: CASGFAGYTEAFF.

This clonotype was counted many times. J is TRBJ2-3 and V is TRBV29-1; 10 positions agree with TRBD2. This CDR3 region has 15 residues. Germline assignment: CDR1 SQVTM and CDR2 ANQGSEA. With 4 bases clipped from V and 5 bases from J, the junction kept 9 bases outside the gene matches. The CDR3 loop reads CSVVRRASGGDTQYF. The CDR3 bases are TGCAGCGTTGTTCGGCGGGCTAGCGGGGGAGATACGCAGTATTTT.